In its sample, the clone carrying this T cell receptor (beta chain) was seen a few times. This entry is derived from a study of T-cell reconstitution after alpha-beta-depleted transplantation in children. Germline trimming cut 5 bases from V and 9 bases from J; bases unmatched to any gene: 13. The CDR3 covers 15 residues. The germline V gene has CDR1 SEHNR and CDR2 FQNEAQ (reference sequence). A library of TCRbeta sequences, prepared with unique molecular identifiers, was generated. TCRdb ran MiXCR on the PCR reads and lists one entry per CDR3 protein. The sample lists under 850,000 distinct CDR3 sequences, about an eighth seen once, with 0.75% to 0.85% in the top ten.

Material: PBMCs, obtained before TCRalphabeta/CD19-depleted stem cell transplant. J is TRBJ2-1 and V is TRBV7-9, with TRBD2 matching 7 bases. This TCR derives from a girl between 2 and 10 years old with congenital amegakaryocytic thrombocytopenia, due to receive a stem cell transplant. The DNA of the CDR3 is TGTGCCAGCAGCCAGACGGGAGGCGGGATCGGTGAGCAGTTCTTC. Translated: CASSQTGGGIGEQFF.